This T cell receptor (beta chain) appears in the sequencing data of a study of T cell changes during pregnancy in multiple sclerosis. This clone is deemed large (0.1 to 1%). Germline V gene data show CDR1 as SGDLS and CDR2 as YYNGEE. This CDR3 has 14 residues. V lost 4 bases, J lost 2 bases, and 12 bases lay in between. Assay: immunoSEQ multiplex PCR; the TCRdb copy retains only in-frame clones and omits some. The data contain about 1,200 clones, less than 85% of them singletons. The receptor was derived from a female patient with multiple sclerosis, enrolled in a pregnancy study. Some clones in this sample may be carry-over from other donors' samples. Material for sequencing was CD4+ T cells from PBMCs (not recorded whether the cells were cultured). The rearrangement uses TRBV9 and TRBJ1-2, with D tentatively TRBD1 (6 bases). In DNA, the CDR3 is TGTGCCAGCAGCCCAGGGACAAAAAACTATGGCTACACCTTC. Encoded protein: CASSPGTKNYGYTF.